The 2 T cell receptor beta chains listed next were all sequenced from one sample in a study of patients with pleural tuberculosis. TCRdb reprocessed the reads with MiXCR, giving one entry per CDR3 protein. This sample carries 40,000 to 55,000 distinct CDR3 sequences, less than 8% of them seen once, and the ten largest clones take 15% to 20%. The receptor set was obtained from a human donor with pleural tuberculosis.

In this sample, this clonotype turned up many times. V is TRBV6-1 and J is TRBJ1-3; a possible D gene is TRBD1 (6 bases). Germline V gene lookup returns CDR1 MNHNS and CDR2 SASEGT. There are 15 residues in the CDR3. V shed 4 bases and J shed 2 bases, with 12 bases lying between them. The CDR3 nucleotides read TGTGCCAGCAGTGGCCTGAGGGGGGCTGGAAACACCATATATTTT. Amino acids: CASSGLRGAGNTIYF.

This clonotype was seen at least ten times. The chain combines TRBV12-3 or TRBV12-4 with TRBJ1-5; weak D call: TRBD1 (6 bases). The V gene lost 1 base and the J gene lost 7 bases, with 14 bases spanning the gap. The CDR3 length is 15 residues. The CDR3 spells CASSLGGGSDQPQHF. In DNA, the CDR3 is TGTGCCAGCAGTTTAGGGGGGGGCAGTGACCAGCCCCAGCATTTT.